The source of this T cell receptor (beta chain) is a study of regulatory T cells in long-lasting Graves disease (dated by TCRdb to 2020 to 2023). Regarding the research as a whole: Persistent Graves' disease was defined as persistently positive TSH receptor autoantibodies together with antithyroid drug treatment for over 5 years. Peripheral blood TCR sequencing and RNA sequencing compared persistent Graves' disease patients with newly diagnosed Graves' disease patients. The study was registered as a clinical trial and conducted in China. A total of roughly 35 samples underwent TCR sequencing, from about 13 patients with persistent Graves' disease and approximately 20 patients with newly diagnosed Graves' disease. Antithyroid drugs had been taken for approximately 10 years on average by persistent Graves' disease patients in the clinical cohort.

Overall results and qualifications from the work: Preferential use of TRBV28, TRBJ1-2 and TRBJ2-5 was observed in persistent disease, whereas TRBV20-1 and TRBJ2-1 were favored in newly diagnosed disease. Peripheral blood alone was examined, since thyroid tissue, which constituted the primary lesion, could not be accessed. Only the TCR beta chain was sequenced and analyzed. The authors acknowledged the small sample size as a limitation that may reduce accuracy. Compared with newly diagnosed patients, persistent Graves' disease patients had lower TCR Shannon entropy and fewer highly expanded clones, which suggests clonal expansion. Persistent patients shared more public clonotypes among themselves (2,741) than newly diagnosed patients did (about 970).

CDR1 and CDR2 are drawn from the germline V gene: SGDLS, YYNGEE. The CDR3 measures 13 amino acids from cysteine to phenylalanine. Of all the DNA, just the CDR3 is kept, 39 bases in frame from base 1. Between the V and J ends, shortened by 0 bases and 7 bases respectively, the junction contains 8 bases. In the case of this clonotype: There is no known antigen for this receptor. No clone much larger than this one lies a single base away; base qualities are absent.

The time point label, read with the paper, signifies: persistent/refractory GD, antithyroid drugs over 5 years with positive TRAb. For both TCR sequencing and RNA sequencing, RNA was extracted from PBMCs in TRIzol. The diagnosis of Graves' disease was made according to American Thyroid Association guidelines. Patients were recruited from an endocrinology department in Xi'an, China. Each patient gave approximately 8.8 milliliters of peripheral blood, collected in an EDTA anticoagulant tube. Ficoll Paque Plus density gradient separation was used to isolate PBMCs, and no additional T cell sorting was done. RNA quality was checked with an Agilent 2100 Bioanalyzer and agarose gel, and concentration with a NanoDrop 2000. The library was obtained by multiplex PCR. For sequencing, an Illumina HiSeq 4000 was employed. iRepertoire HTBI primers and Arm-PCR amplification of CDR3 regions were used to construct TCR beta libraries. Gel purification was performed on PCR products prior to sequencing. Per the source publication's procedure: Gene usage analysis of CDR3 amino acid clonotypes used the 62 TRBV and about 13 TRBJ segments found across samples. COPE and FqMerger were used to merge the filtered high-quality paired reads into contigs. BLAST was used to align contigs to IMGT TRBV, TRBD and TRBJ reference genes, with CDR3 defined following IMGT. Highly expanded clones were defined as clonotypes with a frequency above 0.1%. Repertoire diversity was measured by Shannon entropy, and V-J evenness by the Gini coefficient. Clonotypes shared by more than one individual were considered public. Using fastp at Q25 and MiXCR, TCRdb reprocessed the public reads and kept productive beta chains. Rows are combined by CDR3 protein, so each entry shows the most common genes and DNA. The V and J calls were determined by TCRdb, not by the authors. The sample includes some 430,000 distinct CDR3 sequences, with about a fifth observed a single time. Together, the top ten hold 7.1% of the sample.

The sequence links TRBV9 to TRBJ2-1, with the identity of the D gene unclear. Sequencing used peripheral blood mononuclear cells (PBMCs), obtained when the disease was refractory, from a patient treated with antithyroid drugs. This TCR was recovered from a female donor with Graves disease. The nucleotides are TGTGCCAGCAGCGTAGGTCTAGGAAATGAGCAGTTCTTC. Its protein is CASSVGLGNEQFF.